Listed below are T cell receptor beta chains from one sample, sequenced in a study of beta chain features in type 1 diabetes. Data came from immunoSEQ multiplex PCR; TCRdb stores just in-frame clones and leaves some out. Of 900,000 or so clones in the sample, 15% to 20% were seen once. The sample comprised naive CD4+ T cells from blood. The receptors here all came from a woman between 18 and 29 years old in good health. Each CDR3 is given with its conserved first and last residue. Part of the rows lack a size; the others show once, few, many or a class for expanded clones.

v_call	j_call	clone_size	cdr3_aa
TRBV18	TRBJ2-7	few	CASSPKREGLNEQYF
TRBV5-6	TRBJ2-2	NA	CASTAEPAGGYTGELFF
TRBV5-4	TRBJ2-1	once	CASSSGGKSYNEQFF
TRBV15	TRBJ2-5	NA	CATSINVGETQYF
TRBV7-6	TRBJ2-6	few	CASSLAGTASSGANVLTF
TRBV7-9	TRBJ2-3	NA	CASSPGAAARTDTQYF
TRBV18	TRBJ2-7	NA	CASSPPRVSSYEQYF
TRBV7-2	TRBJ2-7	NA	CASSLLLRLAGLGEQYF
TRBV9	TRBJ2-1	NA	CASSVEGRGYNEQFF
TRBV5-1	TRBJ2-1	few	CASSIAPGPYNEQFF
TRBV27	TRBJ2-1	NA	CASSLQEGLRNEQFF
TRBV6-5	TRBJ1-2	few	CASSVSGLANYGYTF
TRBV18	TRBJ2-7	few	CASSDYRRQGSYEQYF
TRBV7-9	TRBJ2-7	NA	CASSSQGYEQYF
TRBV7-2	TRBJ2-4	NA	CASSLVVLAKNIQYF
TRBV2	TRBJ1-2	NA	CASSETFRGLGYGYTF
TRBV28	TRBJ2-1	few	CASRGEGLAMGDEQFF
TRBV6-5	TRBJ2-7	few	CASSYSTRNYEQYF
TRBV11-2	TRBJ2-3	NA	CASSLGAGVPDTQYF
TRBV5-4	TRBJ2-3	NA	CASSLLAGTDTQYF
TRBV2	TRBJ1-4	NA	CASSPTVTGLGEKLFF
TRBV4-2	TRBJ2-1	NA	CASSQDSELAGGANEQFF
TRBV28	TRBJ2-3	few	CASSLPGLAVTDTQYF
TRBV10-3	TRBJ1-1	NA	CAISESRDTEAFF
TRBV10-3	TRBJ1-5	many	CAISEWRDSNQPQHF
TRBV7-2	TRBJ2-1	NA	CASSLFASGWSYNEQFF
TRBV6-5	TRBJ2-3	NA	CASRSSATDTQYF
TRBV7-2	TRBJ1-2	few	CASSSWVESGYTF
TRBV7-6	TRBJ2-2	NA	CASSEGQYTGELFF
TRBV10-1	TRBJ2-3	NA	CASSGPGKLDTQYF
TRBV10-3	TRBJ2-1	few	CAISSGTGANEQFF
TRBV5-4	TRBJ2-1	NA	CASSPAGAYNEQFF
TRBV4-3	TRBJ2-1	NA	CTSSRERNYNEQFF
TRBV21-1	TRBJ1-2	NA	CASSDRGSGYTF
TRBV9	TRBJ1-6	NA	CASSVVAGDSPLHF
TRBV7-9	TRBJ2-1	few	CASSLGWQGAYNEQFF
TRBV28	TRBJ2-7	NA	CASSPWGVSSYEQYF
TRBV7-9	TRBJ2-1	NA	CASSLTYGGTVNEQFF
TRBV2	TRBJ1-2	few	CASSGGFLYGYTF
TRBV28	TRBJ1-4	NA	CASSRGQGNEKLFF
TRBV5-6	TRBJ2-5	NA	CASSPGLAGAQETQYF
TRBV29-1	TRBJ2-7	few	CSVGWGNYEQYF
TRBV7-8	TRBJ1-1	NA	CASKGMNTEAFF
TRBV28	TRBJ2-7	NA	CASSQDFRAYEQYF
TRBV20-1	TRBJ1-2	NA	CSARVGGGYTF
TRBV7-2	TRBJ2-1	NA	CASTIGGHLRDEQFF
TRBV5-4	TRBJ2-3	NA	CASSFLLTEDTQYF
TRBV28	TRBJ2-1	few	CASRRQGHEQFF
TRBV10-3	TRBJ2-2	many	CAISQGTGELFF
TRBV5-4	TRBJ2-5	few	CASSLDGSGGRKTQYF
TRBV9	TRBJ2-1	few	CASSAGTSGNSYNEQFF
TRBV7-6	TRBJ2-2	few	CASSWPDRGLSTGELFF
TRBV9	TRBJ2-1	few	CASSPAPINEQFF